This T cell receptor beta chain came from a study of blood T cell repertoires in COVID-19. Study as a whole: The origin of the acute and convalescent COVID-19 samples was the United States, Italy and Spain. The cDNA or gDNA used as material had been derived from T cells, B-cell-depleted T cells, or PBMCs.

The CDR3 contains 13 residues. V shed 5 bases and J shed 8 bases, with 10 bases lying between them. Germline V gene sequence: CDR1 LNHDA, CDR2 SQIVND (reference sequence). In the study's own analysis: Amplification of reference gene primers provided the estimated nucleated cell counts. The repertoire was sequenced with immunoSEQ multiplex PCR; TCRdb's copy has only in-frame clones and lacks some. V, J and clone size were drawn from that table, and D and trimming were deduced from the DNA. Among tens of thousands of clones, 86% were seen once, and the ten largest hold 6.5% to 9%. The TCR originated in a man in his 60s with acute or convalescent COVID-19. Input material: peripheral blood. The rearrangement uses TRBV19 and TRBJ1-6; no reliable D call. CDR3 region: CASSPRVYSPLHF. Here the CDR3 DNA reads TGTGCCAGTAGTCCCCGGGTCTATTCACCCCTCCACTTT.